This passage covers 32 T cell receptor beta chains from one sample sequenced in a study of cytomegalovirus exposure and HLA in healthy donors. Both 60 Vbeta primers and 13 Jbeta primers went into the PCR. The method was immunoSEQ multiplex PCR; TCRdb's version includes in-frame clones alone and lacks a portion of them. The data show around 180,000 clones, roughly four fifths seen once. The sample taken for sequencing was PBMCs. These receptors were collected from a man in his late teens or twenties in good health and CMV-seronegative.

CDR3 in amino acids: CASRHHLATYNEQFF. For the CDR3, the DNA is TGTGCCAGCAGACACCACCTAGCCACCTACAATGAGCAGTTCTTC. V is TRBV6-5 and J is TRBJ2-1, with D maybe TRBD2 (5 bases). V was clipped by 6 bases and J by 2 bases, with 14 bases between them. Germline V lookup: CDR1 MNHEY, CDR2 SVGAGI. The CDR3 runs 15 residues.

This clone was observed a few times. The chain combines TRBV11-2 with TRBJ1-1; D is unresolved. V lost 1 base to trimming and J lost 4 bases, with 4 bases between them. CDR1 and CDR2 from the germline V gene are SGHAT and FQNNGV. The CDR3 has 12 residues. The CDR3 here is CASSLAGTEAFF. The CDR3 coding sequence is TGTGCCAGCAGCTTAGCGGGCACTGAAGCTTTCTTT.

This clone was picked up a small number of times. The chain uses TRBV5-6 and TRBJ1-3, with D hard to call. CDR3 size: 14 residues. V lost 2 bases to trimming and J lost 1 base, with 7 bases between them. Germline CDR1 is SGHDT and CDR2 is YYEEEE. The CDR3 spells CASSFLFSGNTIYF. CDR3 sequence (DNA): TGTGCCAGCAGCTTCTTGTTTTCTGGAAACACCATATATTTT.

The rearrangement joins TRBV28 to TRBJ2-7, with D uncertain. Trimming stripped 5 bases from V and 1 base from J, with 12 bases between. CDR1 is MDHEN, CDR2 SYDVKM, per germline. The CDR3 runs 14 residues. DNA for the CDR3: TGTGCCAGCAGTCGTATGTTCTCGTCCTACGAGCAGTACTTC. As protein: CASSRMFSSYEQYF.

This clone was seen once. The chain carries TRBV6-5 and TRBJ1-3; the D is unclear. Germline V lookup: CDR1 MNHEY, CDR2 SVGAGI. V was cut by 6 bases and J by 0 bases, with 9 bases left in between. CDR3 length equals 14 residues. The CDR3 sequence is CASSQTLSGNTIYF. The CDR3 bases are TGTGCCAGCAGCCAGACACTCTCTGGAAACACCATATATTTT.

This clone has only one observation. The rearrangement joins TRBV15 to TRBJ2-7; D uncertain. This CDR3 spans 14 amino acids. The V gene's germline CDR1 is LNHNV and CDR2 YYDKDF (reference sequence). Between the trimmed V and J ends, which lost 3 bases and 7 bases, there was a span of 16 bases. CDR3 DNA: TGTGCCACCAGCAGCCAAGTCCTCGGTCGGGAGCAGTACTTC. Residues: CATSSQVLGREQYF.

For this clone: One junction end does not reproduce the germline sequence, and a read error may be involved. V and J are TRBV7-9 and TRBJ1-1, with 7 positions matching TRBD1. Germline CDR1 reads SEHNR; CDR2 reads FQNEAQ (reference sequence). The CDR3 length is 15 residues. The CDR3 nucleotides are TGTTCCAGCAGCTTAGCGGGGACAGTGAACACTGAAGCTTTCTTT. Its protein product is CSSSLAGTVNTEAFF.

The chain has TRBV2 and TRBJ2-3, with TRBD2 matching 12 bases. J lost 4 bases, V lost 6 bases, and 11 bases had no gene match. Looked up from germline, CDR1 is SNHLY and CDR2 is FYNNEI. The CDR3 has 17 residues. Written as DNA, the CDR3 is TGTGCCAGCAGCCGTACCGACCTAGCGGGAGGGTCAGATACGCAGTATTTT. Protein: CASSRTDLAGGSDTQYF.

The chain combines TRBV28 with TRBJ1-2; no clear D. CDR3 length: 12 amino acids. Trimming took 3 bases from V and 8 from J, leaving 10 bases between them. Germline assignment: CDR1 MDHEN and CDR2 SYDVKM. The CDR3 loop reads CASSLNSLGYTF. In DNA, the CDR3 is TGTGCCAGCAGTTTGAACAGTCTCGGCTACACCTTC.

The chain combines TRBV7-2 with TRBJ2-5; 9 bases match TRBD1. Germline V lookup: CDR1 SGHTA, CDR2 FQGNSA. This CDR3 contains 18 residues. Trimming at V came to 4 bases and at J to 2 bases, leaving 14 bases not matched to a gene. CDR3 in amino acids: CASSSHPGQGRSQETQYF. The DNA for the CDR3 is TGTGCCAGCAGCTCACACCCGGGACAGGGTCGTTCACAAGAGACCCAGTACTTC.

This chain links TRBV27 with TRBJ1-5; perhaps TRBD1 as D (6 bases). This CDR3 has 18 residues. The germline V gene has CDR1 MNHEY and CDR2 SMNVEV (reference sequence). V lost 4 bases to trimming and J lost 6 bases, with 25 bases between them. The CDR3 sequence: CASSSLAGQGIGSQPQHF. For the CDR3, the DNA is TGTGCCAGCAGTTCATTAGCAGGGCAGGGGATAGGTAGTCAGCCCCAGCATTTT.

This chain uses TRBV5-6 with TRBJ2-3, with D tentatively TRBD1 (6 bases). Germline V lookup: CDR1 SGHDT, CDR2 YYEEEE. Trimming left V 6 bases short and J 6 bases short, with 11 bases between. CDR3 size: 12 residues. CDR3: CASIKGQDTQYF. For the CDR3, the DNA is TGTGCCAGCATCAAAGGACAGGATACGCAGTATTTT.

The V call is TRBV9, the J call TRBJ1-1, with a possible D match to TRBD1 (5 bases). The length of the CDR3 is 14 residues. Germline CDR1 and CDR2: SGDLS and YYNGEE. V was cut by 0 bases and J by 4 bases, with 10 bases left in between. CDR3 protein: CASSVGGVSTEAFF. The CDR3 bases are TGTGCCAGCAGCGTAGGGGGGGTAAGCACTGAAGCTTTCTTT.

The sample holds a few counts of this clone. The chain has TRBV7-9 and TRBJ2-3; the D gene is possibly TRBD1 (5 bases). The CDR3 sequence is 14 residues long. Germline assignment: CDR1 SEHNR and CDR2 FQNEAQ (reference sequence). With 1 base removed from V and 3 bases from J, the gap between germline ends came to 8 bases. For the CDR3, the DNA is TGTGCCAGCAGCTTAGAAGGGGTTACAGATACGCAGTATTTT. Translation gives CASSLEGVTDTQYF.

The J gene is TRBJ1-1, the V gene TRBV11-2; D gene uncertain. Germline-derived CDR1 and CDR2 are SGHAT and FQNNGV. The length of the CDR3 is 16 residues. V gave up 7 bases and J gave up 2 bases, with 20 bases separating them. The DNA of the CDR3 is TGTGCCAGCACTCCGGGGAGCCTCTTAGGAAACACTGAAGCTTTCTTT. It specifies CASTPGSLLGNTEAFF.

The CDR3 loop reads CASSTRQGYTDTQYF. The CDR3 nucleotides read TGTGCCAGCTCAACCCGACAGGGATACACAGATACGCAGTATTTT. V usage is TRBV18 and J usage is TRBJ2-3; 7 nucleotides match TRBD1. Trimming took 5 bases from V and 2 from J; bases not matched to a gene: 7. The CDR3 contains 15 residues. The germline gives CDR1 KGHSH, CDR2 LQKENI.

V gene TRBV6-5 combines with J gene TRBJ1-1; D is undetermined. This CDR3 region has 11 residues. Germline V gives CDR1 MNHEY, CDR2 SVGAGI. The V end lost 5 bases, the J end lost 6 bases, and 7 bases lay between the germline ends. The CDR3 nucleotides are TGTGCCAGCAGTGTACACGCTGAAGCTTTCTTT. Protein sequence: CASSVHAEAFF.

This clone was picked up one time. The CDR3 nucleotides read TGTGCCAGCAGCCCTGGACAGGGAGCGTATCAGCCCCAGCATTTT. This sequence encodes CASSPGQGAYQPQHF. The rearrangement uses TRBV7-8 and TRBJ1-5; 8 bases map to TRBD1. V lost 5 bases to trimming and J lost 5 bases; unmatched junction nucleotides: 8. This CDR3 comprises 15 residues. Germline V lookup: CDR1 SGHVS, CDR2 FQNEAQ.

The chain has TRBV5-1 and TRBJ2-5; D is possibly TRBD1 (5 bases). V shed 3 bases and J shed 9 bases, with 9 bases lying between them. Germline loops: CDR1 SGHRS, CDR2 YFSETQ. This CDR3 comprises 11 residues. The DNA of the CDR3 is TGCGCCAGCAGCTCAGGGTGGGCCCAGTACTTC. The encoded protein is CASSSGWAQYF.

The rearrangement links TRBV5-1 to TRBJ2-2; 11 bases match TRBD1. The junction had 10 bases not matched to a gene; V was cut back by 4 bases and J by 11 bases. The germline CDR1 and CDR2 sequences are SGHRS and YFSETQ. The CDR3 runs 15 residues. Written as DNA, the CDR3 is TGCGCCAGCAGCCTCCGGGACAGGGGGTCGACCGAGCTGTTTTTT. Its protein product is CASSLRDRGSTELFF.

The V call is TRBV6-5, the J call TRBJ1-2; 9 bases align to TRBD1. Trimming at V came to 6 bases and at J to 5 bases, leaving 10 bases not matched to a gene. Looked up from germline, CDR1 is MNHEY and CDR2 is SVGAGI. The CDR3 consists of 15 residues. The CDR3 loop is CASSETTGGWYGYTF. The DNA for the CDR3 is TGTGCCAGCAGCGAAACTACAGGGGGCTGGTATGGCTACACCTTC.

The chain joins TRBV2 to TRBJ1-1; 10 bases map to TRBD1. The CDR3 is 15 residues long. Germline CDR1 is SNHLY and CDR2 is FYNNEI. The V gene end was trimmed by 4 bases and the J gene end by 8 bases; junction bases not matched to a gene: 10. CDR3 amino acids: CASSANHGTGEEAFF. The CDR3 DNA sequence: TGTGCCAGCAGTGCTAACCACGGGACAGGGGAGGAAGCTTTCTTT.

A single count supports this clone. The chain uses TRBV28 and TRBJ2-7, with TRBD2 identical over 8 bases. CDR3 length: 15 amino acids. The V segment lost 8 bases and the J segment 2 bases; nucleotides outside the gene matches: 11. Germline assignment: CDR1 MDHEN and CDR2 SYDVKM. The CDR3 spells CASRSGGTGPYEQYF. The CDR3 nucleotides are TGTGCCAGCCGGTCGGGGGGGACTGGCCCCTACGAGCAGTACTTC.

V gene TRBV18 combines with J gene TRBJ1-1; D ambiguous. Germline V lookup: CDR1 KGHSH, CDR2 LQKENI. The germline V and J ends were trimmed by 3 bases and 7 bases, with 12 bases remaining between them. The CDR3 has 13 residues. The CDR3 bases are TGTGCCAGCTCACCTTCTCGGGGTAGTGAAGCTTTCTTT. Protein product: CASSPSRGSEAFF.

The J gene is TRBJ2-5, the V gene TRBV2; TRBD1 aligns across 10 bases. TRBJ2-7 matches the DNA end more closely, so the J call is doubtful. The CDR3 extends over 14 amino acids. Germline V lookup: CDR1 SNHLY, CDR2 FYNNEI. Here the CDR3 reads CASIPGQGFPEQYF. The CDR3 region has the DNA TGTGCCAGCATCCCGGGACAGGGGTTCCCCGAGCAGTACTTC.

V and J are TRBV27 and TRBJ1-2, with a possible D match to TRBD1 (5 bases). Germline-derived CDR1 and CDR2 are MNHEY and SMNVEV (reference sequence). The V end was cut by 6 bases, the J end by 8 bases, with 16 bases between. This CDR3 is 13 amino acids long. In DNA, the CDR3 is TGTGCCAGCAGCTCCGTAGGGGTTGGCGGCTACACCTTC. Amino acid sequence: CASSSVGVGGYTF.

CDR3 in DNA: TGTGCCAGCAGCATTGGTTCGGGGAATGAGCAGTTCTTC. Protein sequence: CASSIGSGNEQFF. V gene TRBV11-3 combines with J gene TRBJ2-1, with a tentative D call TRBD2 (5 bases). Germline assignment: CDR1 SGHNT and CDR2 YENEEA. The V end was cut by 5 bases, the J end by 7 bases, with 12 bases between. This CDR3 comprises 13 residues.

V and J are TRBV6-5 and TRBJ1-1; maybe TRBD1 (6 bases). V dropped 5 bases and J dropped 2 bases, with 12 bases sitting between them. Germline loops: CDR1 MNHEY, CDR2 SVGAGI. CDR3 length equals 14 residues. This CDR3 reads CASSMGHLNTEAFF. The CDR3 nucleotides read TGTGCCAGCAGTATGGGACATCTAAACACTGAAGCTTTCTTT.

The rearrangement joins TRBV6-6 to TRBJ1-6; 9 nucleotides agree with TRBD1. Germline V lookup: CDR1 MNHNY, CDR2 SVGAGI (reference sequence). The V segment lost 7 bases and the J segment 10 bases; nucleotides outside the gene matches: 5. CDR3 length: 13 residues. The CDR3 loop is CASNRDRDSPLHF. DNA for the CDR3: TGTGCCAGCAATCGGGACAGGGACTCACCCCTCCACTTT.

This chain links TRBV19 with TRBJ2-5, with D unclear. V gave up 3 bases and J gave up 2 bases, with 7 bases separating them. This CDR3 comprises 13 residues. Germline V CDR1 and CDR2: LNHDA, SQIVND (reference sequence). The CDR3 here is CASSISSQETQYF. The DNA of the CDR3 is TGTGCCAGTAGTATTTCCTCTCAAGAGACCCAGTACTTC.

This clone turned up a few times. The V call is TRBV2, the J call TRBJ2-7; D unclear. Trimming left V 7 bases short and J 4 bases short, with 23 bases between. Germline V CDR1 and CDR2: SNHLY, FYNNEI. The CDR3 has 16 amino acids. This CDR3 is CASICFKQKAAYEQYF. The CDR3 coding sequence is TGTGCCAGCATTTGTTTCAAGCAGAAGGCGGCATACGAGCAGTACTTC. The full variable domain, in which reference TRBV2 and TRBJ2-7 provide the parts outside the CDR3, is EPEVTQTPSHQVTQMGQEVILRCVPISNHLYFYWYRQILGQKVEFLVSFYNNEISEKSEIFDDQFSVERPDGSNFTLKIRSTKLEDSAMYFCASICFKQKAAYEQYFGPGTRLTVT.

The chain links TRBV25-1 to TRBJ1-6; tentatively, D is TRBD1 (5 bases). Germline V lookup: CDR1 MGHDK, CDR2 SYGVNS. Trimming stripped 4 bases from V and 12 bases from J, with 16 bases between. This CDR3 is 14 amino acids long. CDR3 nucleotide sequence: TGTGCCAGCAGTGCTTCGGGGGGGGAGCTACCCCTCCACTTT. Its protein product is CASSASGGELPLHF.